This T cell receptor beta chain was captured in a study of T cells in Graves' hyperthyroidism and ophthalmopathy. The study, taken as a whole, reports: For ophthalmopathy, model prediction preceded onset by a median about 6.2 months. Most thyroid clonotypes expanded above 0.001 appeared in blood too.

The source material, RNA transcripts, was used to amplify TCR beta CDR3 regions. HTBI primers were the set used in a first-round RT-PCR of the TCR CDR3. TCRdb called the multiplex PCR reads again in MiXCR, with one record for every CDR3 protein. The table records 700,000 to 950,000 distinct CDR3 sequences, over 35% of them present only once. Exclusion criteria comprised uncontrolled infection, other autoimmune disease, pregnancy or lactation. Germline V CDR1 and CDR2: SEHNR, FQNEAQ (reference sequence). V gave up 6 bases and J gave up 7 bases, with 15 bases separating them. The CDR3 covers 14 residues. This clonotype was found many times. The antigen is unknown.

The chain couples TRBV7-9 to TRBJ1-4, with D perhaps matching TRBD1 (5 bases). The sequenced sample consisted of blood. This receptor was obtained from a middle-aged woman with Graves' hyperthyroidism. CDR3: CASSSDTGAEKLFF. CDR3 in DNA: TGTGCCAGCAGTTCCGACACTGGGGCTGAAAAACTGTTTTTT. The full variable domain, rest sourced from reference TRBV7-9 and TRBJ1-4, is DTGVSQNPRHKITKRGQNVTFRCDPISEHNRLYWYRQTLGQGPEFLTYFQNEAQLEKSRLLSDRFSAERPKGSFSTLEIQRTEQGDSAMYLCASSSDTGAEKLFFGSGTQLSVL.